Sequencing of this T cell receptor (beta chain) was carried out in a study of T cell responses to AZD1222 COVID-19 vaccine. Across the whole study: It was second doses at about 4 or about 12 weeks that were pooled.

A single count supports this clone. The method was immunoSEQ multiplex PCR; TCRdb's version includes in-frame clones alone and lacks a portion of them. In the table there are roughly 120,000 clones, more than 65% of which are singletons. Deletions cut 10 bases from V and 3 bases from J, with 19 bases between. CDR3 size: 14 residues. Germline loops: CDR1 LGHDT, CDR2 YNNKEL (reference sequence). The specimen comprised peripheral blood, sampled on day 0 of AZD1222 vaccination. The clonotype was recovered from an adult in good health. V gene TRBV3-1 (or the pseudogene TRBV3-2) combines with J gene TRBJ2-7, with D possibly matching TRBD2 (6 bases). CDR3 nucleotide sequence: TGTGCCAACCCCGCTGGACTAAGAGGCTACGAGCAGTACTTC. It yields the protein CANPAGLRGYEQYF.